A selection of T cell receptor beta chains follows, all from one sample in a study of T-cell reconstitution after alpha-beta-depleted transplantation in children. TCRdb reanalysed the PCR reads using MiXCR and keeps one entry per CDR3 protein. This table has about 97,000 distinct CDR3 sequences, 6% to 9% appearing once. The sequencing here drew on PBMCs, taken before TCRalphabeta/CD19-depleted stem cell transplant. Receptor source: a boy between 2 and 10 years old with acute lymphoblastic leukemia, due to receive a stem cell transplant. Both conserved end residues are trimmed from each CDR3. The order of the fields is clone size, V gene, J gene, CDR3 protein. Clone size is stated in some rows and not others, as once, few, many or a class when expanded.

>NA|TRBV7-2|TRBJ1-6
VSSRTEESYNSPLH
>NA|TRBV3-1|TRBJ1-6
ASSGYNSPLH
>many|TRBV15|TRBJ2-1
ATSRDKEGRQF
>many|TRBV12-3/TRBV12-4|TRBJ1-3
ASSGRVSGNTIY
>NA|TRBV14|TRBJ2-2
ASSLLTGGGTGELF
>NA|TRBV5-4|TRBJ2-1
ASSLAGTQYNEQF
>many|TRBV5-6|TRBJ2-6
ASSFATSGANVLT
>few|TRBV28|TRBJ1-5
ASSFGTVTQPQH
>few|TRBV5-1|TRBJ1-5
ASSPGINQPQH
>few|TRBV10-3|TRBJ2-3
AISEPLAGGDSSTDTQY
>NA|TRBV5-1|TRBJ1-2
ASSLEEGQAYGYT
>many|TRBV12-3/TRBV12-4|TRBJ1-1
ASSFLLSSDPEAF
>many|TRBV6-2/TRBV6-3|TRBJ2-1
ASSALAGGRSYNEQF
>NA|TRBV5-4|TRBJ2-1
ASSLGVNSEQF
>many|TRBV4-3|TRBJ2-2
ASSQDSTRVNTGELF
>few|TRBV21-1|TRBJ2-1
ASSKAVELAGGPHRNEQF
>many|TRBV5-1|TRBJ1-3
ASSLIQGGGNTIY
>few|TRBV20-1|TRBJ2-3
IALRGLAGATSTDTQY
>many|TRBV28|TRBJ2-3
ASSLSPPTDTQY
>few|TRBV5-1|TRBJ1-1
ASSIFPKGGEAF
>many|TRBV24-1|TRBJ1-5
ATSDAQTNQPQH
>many|TRBV2|TRBJ1-6
ASSEGAPSSYNSPLH
>many|TRBV5-1|TRBJ1-1
ASSLVGQPGEAF
>many|TRBV20-1|TRBJ2-1
SARSKSGGRYNEQF
>many|TRBV9|TRBJ2-7
ASSTTGGSFEQY
>few|TRBV6-1|TRBJ2-7
ASRPVSQNDRVRPYEQY
>NA|TRBV4-1|TRBJ2-1
ASSQVAGGNEYNEQF
>many|TRBV3-1|TRBJ2-1
ASSQVGQEQF
>few|TRBV5-1|TRBJ2-7
ASRPGPTFGYEQY
>many|TRBV20-1|TRBJ2-5
SARSGNEETQY
>NA|TRBV7-1|TRBJ2-1
ASSSSNQPGLAGTLGYNEQF
>many|TRBV12-5|TRBJ1-1
ASGLVSPNTEAF
>many|TRBV28|TRBJ2-7
ASSPGLVPLYEQY
>many|TRBV5-1|TRBJ2-7
ASSLDFGTGYHEQY
>NA|TRBV20-1|TRBJ2-3
SASFRRLFTDTQY
>NA|TRBV27|TRBJ2-7
ASSLLGAGRPIEQY
>few|TRBV20-1|TRBJ1-6
SAREGEYNSPLH
>NA|TRBV9|TRBJ2-3
ASSVLAGAPDTQY
>many|TRBV6-5|TRBJ2-7
ASSPSFSGGNHEQY
>NA|TRBV5-1|TRBJ1-2
ASSWGQSWFGYT
>NA|TRBV12-3/TRBV12-4|TRBJ1-1
ASKLRQGNTEAF
>many|TRBV2|TRBJ2-1
ASSKGLPENEQF
>few|TRBV6-1|TRBJ2-4
ASSDSGGALNIQY
>NA|TRBV5-5|TRBJ2-1
ASRSGGLDEQF
>many|TRBV12-3/TRBV12-4|TRBJ2-7
ASSLPAGAHYEQY
>few|TRBV20-1|TRBJ2-7
SARSSPSGGPILGYEQY
>few|TRBV10-3|TRBJ1-1
AISVGTEAF
>few|TRBV4-3|TRBJ2-5
ASSQVGQGQETQY
>many|TRBV6-5|TRBJ1-4
ASSYTSQGRTNEKLF
>NA|TRBV5-1|TRBJ1-4
ASSWDRAGEKLF